The clone carrying this TCR beta chain has more than one count but fewer than ten. Antigen unknown. This entry comes from a study of T cell repertoires in cytomegalovirus infection. Study details: Through public TCR beta signatures, both CMV infection and matching HLA type were indicated. Study outcomes and limitations: Cumulative frequency of public TCR beta families picked out carriers of CMV plus the relevant HLA. The study found HLA-C-restricted CMV-specific TCR beta clonotypes dominating the ex vivo response.

From the reads, TCRdb called clonotypes with MiXCR, one entry per CDR3 protein. The data show under 800,000 distinct CDR3 sequences, with 20% to 30% seen just once and roughly 8% held by the top ten. V was pared by 8 bases and J by 0 bases, with 16 bases between. The CDR3 is 15 amino acids. The germline CDR1 and CDR2 sequences are MNHNS and SASEGT. The sequencing input was CD8+ T cells from PBMCs. This TCR was sampled from a human donor in good health (CMV status not recorded). Some clones in this sample may be carry-over from other donors' samples. The chain combines TRBV6-1 with TRBJ1-1, with D possibly TRBD1 on 6 matching bases. CDR3 loop: CASPGGGALNTEAFF. As DNA, the CDR3 is TGTGCCAGCCCGGGTGGGGGGGCCCTGAACACTGAAGCTTTCTTT.